The clone carrying this T cell receptor (beta chain) was counted between two and nine times. V gave up 3 bases and J gave up 6 bases, with 14 bases separating them. This CDR3 is 14 amino acids long. The data are from a study of blood T cells in healthy people across ages. Through a sample-barcoded 5' primer and a J-beta primer mix, a second PCR was run for about 6 to 11 cycles. TCRdb ran MiXCR on the 5' RACE reads and lists one entry per CDR3 protein. The sample has approximately 1,000,000 distinct CDR3 sequences, more than 30% seen once. The clonotype comes from a man aged 18 to 30 in good health. Sequencing was done on a sample of blood. The V gene is TRBV12-3 or TRBV12-4, the J gene TRBJ1-1, with a weak D call TRBD1 (6 bases). The CDR3 nucleotides are TGTGCCAGCAGTTTCGGGACACAAGTGGCTGAAGCTTTCTTT. Its translation is CASSFGTQVAEAFF.